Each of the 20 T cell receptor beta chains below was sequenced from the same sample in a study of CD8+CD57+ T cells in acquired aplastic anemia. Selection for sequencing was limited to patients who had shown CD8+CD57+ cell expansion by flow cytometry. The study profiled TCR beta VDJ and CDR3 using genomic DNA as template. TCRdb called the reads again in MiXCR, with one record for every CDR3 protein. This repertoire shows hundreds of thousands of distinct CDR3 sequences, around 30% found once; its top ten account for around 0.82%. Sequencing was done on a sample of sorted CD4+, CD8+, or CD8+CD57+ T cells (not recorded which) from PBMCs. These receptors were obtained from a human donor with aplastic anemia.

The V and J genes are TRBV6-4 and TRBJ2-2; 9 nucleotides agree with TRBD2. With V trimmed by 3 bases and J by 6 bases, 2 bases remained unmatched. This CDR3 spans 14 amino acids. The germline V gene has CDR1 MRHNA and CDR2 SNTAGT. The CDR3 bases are TGTGCCAGCAGTGATAGCGGGAGATCCGGGGAGCTGTTTTTT. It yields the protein CASSDSGRSGELFF.

CDR3 sequence reads: CAWNGGLYGYTF. The CDR3 bases are TGTGCCTGGAATGGGGGCCTCTATGGCTACACCTTC. The chain recombines TRBV30 with TRBJ1-2; a possible D gene is TRBD1 (6 bases). V was clipped by 4 bases and J by 4 bases, with 10 bases between them. The CDR3 spans 12 residues. Germline-derived CDR1 and CDR2 are GTSNPN and SVGIG (reference sequence).

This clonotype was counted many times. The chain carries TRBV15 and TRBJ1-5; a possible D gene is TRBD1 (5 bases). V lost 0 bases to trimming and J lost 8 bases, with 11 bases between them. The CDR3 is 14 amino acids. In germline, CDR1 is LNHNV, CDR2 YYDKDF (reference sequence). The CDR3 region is CATSRDGGPKPQHF. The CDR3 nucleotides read TGTGCCACCAGCAGAGATGGGGGTCCGAAGCCCCAGCATTTT. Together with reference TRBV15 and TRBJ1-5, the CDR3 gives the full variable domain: DAMVIQNPRYQVTQFGKPVTLSCSQTLNHNVMYWYQQKSSQAPKLLFHYYDKDFNNEADTPDNFQSRRPNTSFCFLDIRSPGLGDTAMYLCATSRDGGPKPQHFGDGTRLSIL.

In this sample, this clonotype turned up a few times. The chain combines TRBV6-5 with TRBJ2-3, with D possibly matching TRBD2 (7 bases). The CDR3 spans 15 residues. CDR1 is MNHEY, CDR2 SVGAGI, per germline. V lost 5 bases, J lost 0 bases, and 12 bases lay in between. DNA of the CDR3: TGTGCCAGCAGTGAAAGGGGGGGAAGCACAGATACGCAGTATTTT. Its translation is CASSERGGSTDTQYF.

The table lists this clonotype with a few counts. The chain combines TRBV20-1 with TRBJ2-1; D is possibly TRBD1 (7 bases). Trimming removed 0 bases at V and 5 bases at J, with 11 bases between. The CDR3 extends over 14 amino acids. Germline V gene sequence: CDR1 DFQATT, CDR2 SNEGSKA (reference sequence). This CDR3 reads CSARDGGTDNEQFF. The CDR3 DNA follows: TGCAGTGCTAGAGATGGAGGGACAGACAATGAGCAGTTCTTC.

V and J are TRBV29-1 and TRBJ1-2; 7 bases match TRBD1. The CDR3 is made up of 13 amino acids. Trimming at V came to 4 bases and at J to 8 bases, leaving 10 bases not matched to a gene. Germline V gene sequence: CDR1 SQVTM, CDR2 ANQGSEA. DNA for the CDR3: TGCAGCGTTGTGGATACAGGGGCGCGGGGCTACACCTTC. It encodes CSVVDTGARGYTF. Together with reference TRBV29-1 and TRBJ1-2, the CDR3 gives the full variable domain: SAVISQKPSRDICQRGTSLTIQCQVDSQVTMMFWYRQQPGQSLTLIATANQGSEATYESGFVIDKFPISRPNLTFSTLTVSNMSPEDSSIYLCSVVDTGARGYTFGSGTRLTVV.

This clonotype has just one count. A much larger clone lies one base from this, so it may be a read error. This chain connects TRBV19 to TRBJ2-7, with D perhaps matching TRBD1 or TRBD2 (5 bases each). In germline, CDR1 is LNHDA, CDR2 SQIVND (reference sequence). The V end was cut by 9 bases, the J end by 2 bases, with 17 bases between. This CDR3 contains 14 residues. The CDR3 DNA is TGTGCCAGCAGGCCGGACAAGGGAGCCTACGAGCAGTACTTC. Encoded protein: CASRPDKGAYEQYF.

The CDR3 loop reads CATSRDEWGTEAFF. The DNA for the CDR3 is TGTGCCACCAGCAGAGATGAATGGGGGACTGAAGCTTTCTTT. V and J are TRBV15 and TRBJ1-1; D perhaps matches TRBD1 (5 bases). V dropped 0 bases and J dropped 5 bases, with 10 bases sitting between them. CDR1 and CDR2 from the germline V gene are LNHNV and YYDKDF (reference sequence). The CDR3 is made up of 14 amino acids.

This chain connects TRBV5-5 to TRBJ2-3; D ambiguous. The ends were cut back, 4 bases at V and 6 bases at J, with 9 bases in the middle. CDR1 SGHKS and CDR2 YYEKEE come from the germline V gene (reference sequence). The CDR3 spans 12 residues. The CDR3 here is CASSGRRDTQYF. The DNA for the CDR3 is TGTGCCAGCAGCGGGCGTAGGGATACGCAGTATTTT.

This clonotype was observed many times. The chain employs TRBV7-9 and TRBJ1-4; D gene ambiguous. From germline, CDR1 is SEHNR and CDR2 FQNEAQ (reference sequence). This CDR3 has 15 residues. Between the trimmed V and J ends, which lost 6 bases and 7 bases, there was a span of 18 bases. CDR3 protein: CASSLSGFVAEKLFF. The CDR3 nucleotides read TGTGCCAGCAGTCTCTCGGGGTTCGTCGCTGAAAAACTGTTTTTT.

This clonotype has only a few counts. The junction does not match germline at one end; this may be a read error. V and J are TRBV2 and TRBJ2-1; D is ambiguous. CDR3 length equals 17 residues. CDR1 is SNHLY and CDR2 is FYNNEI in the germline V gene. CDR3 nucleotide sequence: TGTGCCAGCAGTGAATACGGCGCTCATCAATCCTACAATGAGCAGTCCTTC. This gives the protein CASSEYGAHQSYNEQSF. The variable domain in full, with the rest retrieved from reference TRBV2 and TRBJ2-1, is EPEVTQTPSHQVTQMGQEVILRCVPISNHLYFYWYRQILGQKVEFLVSFYNNEISEKSEIFDDQFSVERPDGSNFTLKIRSTKLEDSAMYFCASSEYGAHQSYNEQSFGPGTRLTVL.

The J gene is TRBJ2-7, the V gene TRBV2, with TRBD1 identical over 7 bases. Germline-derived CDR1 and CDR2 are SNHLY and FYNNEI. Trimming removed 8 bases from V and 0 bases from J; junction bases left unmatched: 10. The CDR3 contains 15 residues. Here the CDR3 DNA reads TGTGCCAGCTCACCCCCCGCAGGGGGCTCCTACGAGCAGTACTTC. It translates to CASSPPAGGSYEQYF.

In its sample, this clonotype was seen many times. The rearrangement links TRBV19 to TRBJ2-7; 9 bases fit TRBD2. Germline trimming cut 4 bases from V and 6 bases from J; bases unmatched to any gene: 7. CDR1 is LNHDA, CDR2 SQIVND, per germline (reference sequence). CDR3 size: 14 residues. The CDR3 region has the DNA TGTGCCAGTAGTAGGAGCGGGAGGTCGGGCGAGCAGTACTTC. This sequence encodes CASSRSGRSGEQYF.

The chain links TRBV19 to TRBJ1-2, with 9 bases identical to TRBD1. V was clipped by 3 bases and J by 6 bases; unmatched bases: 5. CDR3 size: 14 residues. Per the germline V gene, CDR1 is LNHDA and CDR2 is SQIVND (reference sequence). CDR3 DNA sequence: TGTGCCAGTAGTATGACAGGGGGAAGTAATGGCTACACCTTC. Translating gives CASSMTGGSNGYTF.

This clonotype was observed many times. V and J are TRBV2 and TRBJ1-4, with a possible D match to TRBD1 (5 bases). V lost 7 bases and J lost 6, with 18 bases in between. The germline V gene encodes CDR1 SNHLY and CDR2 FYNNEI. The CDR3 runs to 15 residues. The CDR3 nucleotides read TGTGCCAGCATGGCGATCGGGGCTGGGGATGAAAAACTGTTTTTT. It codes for CASMAIGAGDEKLFF.

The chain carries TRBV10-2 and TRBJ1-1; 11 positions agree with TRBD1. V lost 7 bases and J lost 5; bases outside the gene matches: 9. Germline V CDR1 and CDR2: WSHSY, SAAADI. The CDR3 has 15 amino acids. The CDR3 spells CASTRTGGGSTEAFF. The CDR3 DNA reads TGCGCCAGCACAAGGACAGGGGGCGGATCGACTGAAGCTTTCTTT.

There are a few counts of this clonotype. The CDR3 here is CATARRSYGYTF. The CDR3 nucleotides read TGTGCCACCGCCAGAAGGTCCTATGGCTACACCTTC. The chain is built from TRBV6-1 and TRBJ1-2, with D uncertain. V lost 10 bases to trimming and J lost 4 bases, with 13 bases between them. The length of the CDR3 is 12 residues. Germline-derived CDR1 and CDR2 are MNHNS and SASEGT.

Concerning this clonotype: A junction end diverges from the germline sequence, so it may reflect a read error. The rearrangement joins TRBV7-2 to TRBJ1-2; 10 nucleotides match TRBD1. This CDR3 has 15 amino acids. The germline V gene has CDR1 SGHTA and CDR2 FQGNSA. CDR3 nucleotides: TGCGCCAGCAGCGCGGGACAGGGGCGTAACTATGGCTACACCTTC. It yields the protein CASSAGQGRNYGYTF.

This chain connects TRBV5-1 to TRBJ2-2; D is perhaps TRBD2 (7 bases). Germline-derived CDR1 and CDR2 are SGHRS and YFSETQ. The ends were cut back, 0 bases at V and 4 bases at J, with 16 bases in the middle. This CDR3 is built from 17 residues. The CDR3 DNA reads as TGCGCCAGCAGCTTGGGGCCGGGGGGCGCGTTCACCGGGGAGCTGTTTTTT. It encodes CASSLGPGGAFTGELFF. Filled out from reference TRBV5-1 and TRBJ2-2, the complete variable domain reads KAGVTQTPRYLIKTRGQQVTLSCSPISGHRSVSWYQQTPGQGLQFLFEYFSETQRNKGNFPGRFSGRQFSNSRSEMNVSTLELGDSALYLCASSLGPGGAFTGELFFGEGSRLTVL.

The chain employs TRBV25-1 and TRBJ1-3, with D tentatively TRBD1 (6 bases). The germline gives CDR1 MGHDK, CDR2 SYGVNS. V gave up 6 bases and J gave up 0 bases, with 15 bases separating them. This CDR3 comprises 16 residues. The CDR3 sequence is CASSLLQGISGNTIYF. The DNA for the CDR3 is TGTGCCAGCAGCCTCCTACAGGGAATCTCTGGAAACACCATATATTTT.